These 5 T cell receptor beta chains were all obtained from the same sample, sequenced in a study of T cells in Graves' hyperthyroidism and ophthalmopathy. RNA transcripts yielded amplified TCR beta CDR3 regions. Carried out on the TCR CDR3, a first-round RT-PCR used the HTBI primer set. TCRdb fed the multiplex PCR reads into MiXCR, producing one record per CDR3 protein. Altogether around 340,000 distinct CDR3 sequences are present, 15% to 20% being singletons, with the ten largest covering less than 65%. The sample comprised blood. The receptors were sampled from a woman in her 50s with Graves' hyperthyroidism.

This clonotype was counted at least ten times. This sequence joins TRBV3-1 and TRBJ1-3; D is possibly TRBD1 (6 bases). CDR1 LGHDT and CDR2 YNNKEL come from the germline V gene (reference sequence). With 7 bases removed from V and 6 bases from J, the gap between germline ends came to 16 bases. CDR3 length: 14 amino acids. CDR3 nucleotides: TGTGCCAGCACCGAGACGACAGGTGCAAACACCATATATTTT. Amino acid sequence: CASTETTGANTIYF.

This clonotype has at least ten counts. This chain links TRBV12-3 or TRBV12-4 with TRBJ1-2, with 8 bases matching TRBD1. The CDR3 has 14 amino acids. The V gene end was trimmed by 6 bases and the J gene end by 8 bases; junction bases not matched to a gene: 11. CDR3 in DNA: TGTGCCAGCAGGCCTACAGGGGGGCTGGGGGGCTACACCTTC. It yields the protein CASRPTGGLGGYTF.

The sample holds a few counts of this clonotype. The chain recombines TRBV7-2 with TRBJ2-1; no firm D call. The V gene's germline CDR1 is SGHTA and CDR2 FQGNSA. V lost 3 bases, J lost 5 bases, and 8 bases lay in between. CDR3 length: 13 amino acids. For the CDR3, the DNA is TGTGCCAGCAGCTTCGCGGCCCACAATGAGCAGTTCTTC. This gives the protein CASSFAAHNEQFF.

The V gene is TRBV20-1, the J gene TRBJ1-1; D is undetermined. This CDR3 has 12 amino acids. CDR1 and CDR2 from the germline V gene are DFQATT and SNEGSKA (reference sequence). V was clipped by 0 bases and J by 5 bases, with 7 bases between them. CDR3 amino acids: CSAREAGTEAFF. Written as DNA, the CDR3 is TGCAGTGCTAGAGAGGCGGGGACTGAAGCTTTCTTT.

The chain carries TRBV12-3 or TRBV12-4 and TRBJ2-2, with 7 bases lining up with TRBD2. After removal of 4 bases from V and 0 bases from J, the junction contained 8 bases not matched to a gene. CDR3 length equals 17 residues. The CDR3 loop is CASSSRGRGANTGELFF. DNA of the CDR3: TGTGCCAGCAGTTCCCGGGGGAGGGGCGCGAACACCGGGGAGCTGTTTTTT.